One sample yielded the 27 T cell receptor beta chains listed below, sequenced in a study of beta chain features in type 1 diabetes. Findings of the study overall: There was a moderate but significant shortening of TCRB CDR3s in all four CD4+ subsets of Type 1 diabetes patients.

What was sequenced were expressed TCRB transcripts, since all of the isolated RNA had been reverse transcribed. Profiling relied on immunoSEQ multiplex PCR, and the TCRdb table lists in-frame clones only, not all of them. The profile covers around 360,000 clones, with 10% to 15% appearing a single time and over 0.008% taken by the ten largest. These TCRs' antigens remain unknown. Sequencing was done on a sample of naive CD4+ T cells from blood. The source of these receptors is a woman in her late teens or twenties with type 1 diabetes.

CDR3 loop: CASSLGREPQHF. The CDR3 DNA follows: TGTGCCAGCAGCTTAGGGAGGGAGCCCCAGCATTTT. The chain recombines TRBV7-9 with TRBJ1-5; the D is unclear. Germline values: CDR1 SEHNR, CDR2 FQNEAQ (reference sequence). The CDR3 has 12 amino acids. Trimming removed 1 base from V and 8 bases from J, with 6 bases in between.

This clone turned up a few times. V usage is TRBV11-3 and J usage is TRBJ2-3; tentatively, D is TRBD2 (5 bases). The CDR3 consists of 15 residues. Germline V gives CDR1 SGHNT, CDR2 YENEEA. Trimming pared 5 bases from V and 2 bases from J, leaving 14 bases between. CDR3 residues: CASSKRGRATDTQYF. CDR3 in DNA: TGTGCCAGCAGCAAACGGGGTAGGGCCACAGATACGCAGTATTTT.

The gene calls are TRBV9 and TRBJ2-1; 10 positions agree with TRBD2. The CDR3 loop spans 17 amino acids. The V gene's germline CDR1 is SGDLS and CDR2 YYNGEE. Trimming at V came to 0 bases and at J to 4 bases, leaving 7 bases not matched to a gene. The CDR3 spells CASSVGASGSVYNEQFF. CDR3 in DNA: TGTGCCAGCAGCGTAGGGGCTAGCGGGAGTGTGTACAATGAGCAGTTCTTC.

The V gene is TRBV7-9, the J gene TRBJ2-7, with TRBD1 as a possible D gene (6 bases). Germline V gene sequence: CDR1 SEHNR, CDR2 FQNEAQ (reference sequence). V dropped 5 bases and J dropped 2 bases, with 10 bases sitting between them. The CDR3 has 13 residues. CDR3 amino acids: CASSRWTAYEQYF. Here the CDR3 DNA reads TGTGCCAGCAGCCGGTGGACAGCCTACGAGCAGTACTTC.

The chain has TRBV5-1 and TRBJ2-6, with D possibly matching TRBD1 (5 bases). Looked up from germline, CDR1 is SGHRS and CDR2 is YFSETQ. The CDR3 has 16 residues. V was shortened by 0 bases and J by 2 bases, with 9 bases between the two germline ends. The CDR3 DNA follows: TGCGCCAGCAGCTTGGGACAGTTGCCTGGGGCCAACGTCCTGACTTTC. The encoded protein is CASSLGQLPGANVLTF.

The table lists this clone with a few counts. The CDR3 region is CASSQGVPGGRADEQFF. CDR3 coding DNA: TGCGCCAGCAGCCAAGGGGTTCCGGGGGGGAGGGCTGATGAGCAGTTCTTC. The chain uses TRBV4-3 and TRBJ2-1; 8 bases line up with TRBD2. This CDR3 region has 17 residues. Per germline, CDR1 LGHNA and CDR2 YSLEER. Losses at the gene ends were 1 base for V and 8 bases for J; bases not matched to a gene: 13.

This clone was picked up a small number of times. This sequence joins TRBV5-4 and TRBJ2-2; a weak D match, TRBD2 (6 bases). CDR1 is SGHNT, CDR2 YYREEE, per germline (reference sequence). Trimming cost V 3 bases and J 8 bases, with 8 bases left between them. The CDR3 spans 12 residues. The CDR3 nucleotides are TGTGCCAGCAGCTGGAGGGGAGGGGAGCTGTTTTTT. This gives the protein CASSWRGGELFF. Using reference TRBV5-4 and TRBJ2-2 for the parts outside the CDR3, the full variable domain is ETGVTQSPTHLIKTRGQQVTLRCSSQSGHNTVSWYQQALGQGPQFIFQYYREEENGRGNFPPRFSGLQFPNYSSELNVNALELDDSALYLCASSWRGGELFFGEGSRLTVL.

The genes are TRBV12-5 and TRBJ1-2; the D is unclear. The V end was cut by 5 bases, the J end by 8 bases, with 9 bases between. The CDR3 covers 11 residues. In germline, CDR1 is LGHNT, CDR2 FRNRAP. Here the CDR3 reads CASGANGGYTF. For the CDR3, the DNA is TGTGCTAGTGGTGCTAACGGGGGCTACACCTTC.

The gene calls are TRBV20-1 and TRBJ1-2; D uncertain. Germline CDR1 is DFQATT and CDR2 is SNEGSKA (reference sequence). The length of the CDR3 is 11 residues. Trimming took off 7 bases at V and 3 bases at J, with 9 bases between the two ends. The CDR3 region has the DNA TGCAGTGTCAGTGGAGACTATGGCTACACCTTC. Its translation: CSVSGDYGYTF.

This clone was seen a handful of times. The chain joins TRBV7-2 to TRBJ1-2, with 7 bases matching TRBD1. Unmatched junction bases numbered 6, after V lost 4 bases and J lost 1 base. The CDR3 runs to 15 residues. The germline V gene encodes CDR1 SGHTA and CDR2 FQGNSA. For the CDR3, the DNA is TGTGCCAGCAGCTCCCCGGGACAGCTTAACTATGGCTACACCTTC. Translation: CASSSPGQLNYGYTF.

This clone was detected only a few times. The chain joins TRBV5-4 to TRBJ2-7; maybe TRBD2 (5 bases). This CDR3 has 15 amino acids. V shed 6 bases and J shed 0 bases, with 16 bases lying between them. Germline CDR1 and CDR2: SGHNT and YYREEE (reference sequence). CDR3 loop: CASTAREGSSYEQYF. The CDR3 bases are TGTGCCAGCACCGCCCGGGAAGGGAGCTCCTACGAGCAGTACTTC.

The V gene is TRBV4-2, the J gene TRBJ2-7, with TRBD2 matching 9 bases. Germline V gene sequence: CDR1 LGHNA, CDR2 YNFKEQ. V lost 1 base, J lost 4 bases, and 11 bases stayed unmatched. This CDR3 contains 17 residues. CDR3 protein: CASSQGGQREAPYEQYF. CDR3 nucleotide sequence: TGTGCCAGCAGCCAAGGCGGGCAGCGGGAGGCCCCGTACGAGCAGTACTTC.

V and J are TRBV9 and TRBJ1-2; D is unclear. The CDR3 consists of 15 residues. Germline CDR1 reads SGDLS; CDR2 reads YYNGEE. V was clipped by 2 bases and J by 3 bases, with 14 bases between them. The CDR3 coding sequence is TGTGCCAGCAGCGTGGTTTCGAGGGCTGACTATGGCTACACCTTC. This codes for CASSVVSRADYGYTF.

This clone was observed a few times. The V call is TRBV28, the J call TRBJ2-6; tentatively, D is TRBD1 (6 bases). There are 12 residues in the CDR3. In germline, CDR1 is MDHEN, CDR2 SYDVKM. CDR3 in DNA: TGTACGACAGGAACTGGGGCCAACGTCCTGACTTTC. Its protein is CTTGTGANVLTF.

The rearrangement links TRBV29-1 to TRBJ2-2; D gene unclear. Germline CDR1 reads SQVTM; CDR2 reads ANQGSEA. Trimming took 0 bases from V and 9 from J, leaving 11 bases between them. This CDR3 has 13 residues. The CDR3 DNA reads as TGCAGCGTTGAAGATCTGGTGGGCCGGGAGCTGTTTTTT. Its translation: CSVEDLVGRELFF.

This clone showed up just once. The chain recombines TRBV10-3 with TRBJ2-5, with 9 bases identical to TRBD2. Germline CDR1 ENHRY, CDR2 SYGVKD. Trimming cost V 6 bases and J 5 bases; bases outside gene matches: 10. CDR3 length: 15 residues. CDR3 nucleotide sequence: TGTGCCATCAGACGATCCGCTAGCGGGGCGGAGACCCAGTACTTC. Its protein is CAIRRSASGAETQYF.

This clone was counted between two and nine times. The junction departs from the called germline gene at one end, perhaps through a read error. The chain joins TRBV18 to TRBJ2-7; 7 bases fit TRBD1. The CDR3 totals 12 residues. CDR1 is KGHSH, CDR2 LQKENI, per germline. The CDR3 protein is CASASGTVAPDF. The CDR3 nucleotides are TGTGCCAGCGCCTCAGGGACAGTGGCCCCTGACTTC.

This clone was counted between two and nine times. This chain uses TRBV7-9 with TRBJ1-2; tentatively, D is TRBD1 (6 bases). Trimming removed 0 bases at V and 8 bases at J, with 10 bases between. From germline, CDR1 is SEHNR and CDR2 FQNEAQ (reference sequence). The CDR3 sequence is 13 residues long. The CDR3 coding sequence is TGTGCCAGCAGCTTAGCGCAGGGGTCCGGCTACACCTTC. This translates into CASSLAQGSGYTF.

This clone showed up just a few times. The chain couples TRBV4-3 to TRBJ2-1; TRBD2 agrees at 8 bases. Trimming took 3 bases from V and 0 from J; bases not matched to a gene: 7. Germline CDR1 reads LGHNA; CDR2 reads YSLEER. This CDR3 is built from 17 residues. The CDR3 DNA sequence: TGCGCCAGCAGCCATCCCCAGAGCGGGAGCTCCTACAATGAGCAGTTCTTC. Translated, it gives CASSHPQSGSSYNEQFF.

The chain couples TRBV7-2 to TRBJ2-7; 10 nucleotides agree with TRBD2. The CDR3 has 15 residues. CDR1 is SGHTA, CDR2 FQGNSA, per germline. Trimming removed 5 bases from V and 6 bases from J; junction bases left unmatched: 10. Here the CDR3 reads CASSGPLAGVAEQYF. The CDR3 DNA reads as TGTGCCAGCAGCGGGCCCCTAGCGGGAGTGGCCGAGCAGTACTTC.

The chain employs TRBV5-1 and TRBJ2-1, with 9 bases aligning to TRBD1. This CDR3 is built from 14 residues. The trim removed 4 bases at V and 8 bases at J, leaving 7 bases unmatched. Looked up from germline, CDR1 is SGHRS and CDR2 is YFSETQ. The CDR3 bases are TGCGCCAGCAGCAAGGGACAGGGTCTGGATGAGCAGTTCTTC. Its protein product is CASSKGQGLDEQFF.

This clone was seen only once. The chain joins TRBV7-8 to TRBJ2-1, with 9 bases that match TRBD1. V was clipped by 5 bases and J by 9 bases; unmatched bases: 8. Germline V gene lookup returns CDR1 SGHVS and CDR2 FQNEAQ. This CDR3 spans 14 amino acids. The CDR3 nucleotides read TGTGCCAGCAGCCCGAGACAGGGGGGGAGTGAGCAGTTCTTC. Its translation: CASSPRQGGSEQFF.

The table lists this clone with a few counts. V usage is TRBV6-5 and J usage is TRBJ2-1; 7 nucleotides agree with TRBD2. The CDR3 consists of 15 residues. With 5 bases clipped from V and 1 base from J, the junction kept 5 bases outside the gene matches. Germline V CDR1 and CDR2: MNHEY, SVGAGI. CDR3 protein: CASSIAGYSYNEQFF. The CDR3 bases are TGTGCCAGCAGTATAGCGGGCTATTCCTACAATGAGCAGTTCTTC.

The V and J genes are TRBV28 and TRBJ1-1; D not resolved. The V gene lost 7 bases and the J gene lost 11 bases, with 14 bases spanning the gap. CDR3 length: 11 amino acids. In germline, CDR1 is MDHEN, CDR2 SYDVKM. For the CDR3, the DNA is TGTGCCAGCAAGGTCGCGGGAAGGGCTTTCTTT. Its translation: CASKVAGRAFF.

The chain has TRBV7-2 and TRBJ2-5; D perhaps matches TRBD1 (5 bases). Trimming removed 5 bases from V and 5 bases from J, with 15 bases in between. CDR3 size: 14 residues. Germline loops: CDR1 SGHTA, CDR2 FQGNSA. As DNA, the CDR3 is TGTGCCAGCAGCGCGGACGGCGGACACGAGACCCAGTACTTC. Amino acid sequence: CASSADGGHETQYF.

The J gene is TRBJ2-1, the V gene TRBV30, with 7 positions matching TRBD2. This CDR3 region has 13 residues. Germline V lookup: CDR1 GTSNPN, CDR2 SVGIG (reference sequence). The trim removed 0 bases at V and 7 bases at J, leaving 3 bases unmatched. The CDR3 coding sequence is TGTGCCTGGAGTGTAAACGGGAGGAATGAGCAGTTCTTC. It specifies CAWSVNGRNEQFF.

This clone was counted a few times. The chain uses TRBV9 and TRBJ2-7, with a weak D call TRBD1 (5 bases). The CDR3 loop spans 12 amino acids. V lost 4 bases, J lost 11 bases, and 16 bases lay in between. Per the germline V gene, CDR1 is SGDLS and CDR2 is YYNGEE. CDR3 protein: CASSPQGSEKYF. DNA of the CDR3: TGTGCCAGCAGCCCCCAGGGCTCAGAAAAGTACTTC.